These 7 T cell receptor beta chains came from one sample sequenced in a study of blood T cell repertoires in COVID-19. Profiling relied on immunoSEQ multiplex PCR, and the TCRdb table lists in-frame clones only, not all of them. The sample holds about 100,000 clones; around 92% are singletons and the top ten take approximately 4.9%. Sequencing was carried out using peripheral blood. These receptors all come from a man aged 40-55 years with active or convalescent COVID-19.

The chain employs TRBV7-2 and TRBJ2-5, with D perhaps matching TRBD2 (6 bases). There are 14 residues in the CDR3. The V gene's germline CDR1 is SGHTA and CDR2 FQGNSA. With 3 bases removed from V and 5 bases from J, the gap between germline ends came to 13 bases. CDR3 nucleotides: TGTGCCAGCAGCTTCGGTGGAGGGTGGGAGACCCAGTACTTC. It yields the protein CASSFGGGWETQYF. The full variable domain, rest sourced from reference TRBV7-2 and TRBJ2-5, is GAGVSQSPSNKVTEKGKDVELRCDPISGHTALYWYRQSLGQGLEFLIYFQGNSAPDKSGLPSDRFSAERTGGSVSTLTIQRTQQEDSAVYLCASSFGGGWETQYFGPGTRLLVL.

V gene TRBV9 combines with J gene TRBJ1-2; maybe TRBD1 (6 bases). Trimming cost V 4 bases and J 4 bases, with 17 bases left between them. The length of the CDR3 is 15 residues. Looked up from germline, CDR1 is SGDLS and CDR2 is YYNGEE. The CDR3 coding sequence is TGTGCCAGCAGCCAGGGCGGGGGCTCACCCTATGGCTACACCTTC. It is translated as CASSQGGGSPYGYTF.

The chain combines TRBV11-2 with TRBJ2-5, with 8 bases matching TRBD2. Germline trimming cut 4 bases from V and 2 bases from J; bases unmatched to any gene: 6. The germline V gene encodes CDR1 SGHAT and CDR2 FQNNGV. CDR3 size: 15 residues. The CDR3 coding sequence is TGTGCCAGCAGCTCCTCTAGACTAGCGCAAGAGACCCAGTACTTC. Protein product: CASSSSRLAQETQYF.

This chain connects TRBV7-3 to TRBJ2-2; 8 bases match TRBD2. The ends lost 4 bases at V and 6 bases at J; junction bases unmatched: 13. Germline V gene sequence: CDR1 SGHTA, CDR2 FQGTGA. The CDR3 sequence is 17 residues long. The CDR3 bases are TGTGCCAGCAGCTCATCCCCGGGAGGGCTGAGATCCGGGGAGCTGTTTTTT. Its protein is CASSSSPGGLRSGELFF.

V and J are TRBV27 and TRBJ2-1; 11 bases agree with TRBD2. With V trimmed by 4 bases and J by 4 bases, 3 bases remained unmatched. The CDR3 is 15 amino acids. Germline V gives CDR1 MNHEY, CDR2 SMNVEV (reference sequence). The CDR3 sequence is CASSSSGRLYNEQFF. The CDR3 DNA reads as TGTGCCAGCAGTTCTAGCGGGAGGTTGTACAATGAGCAGTTCTTC.

This CDR3 is CASSSGGDTEAFF. As DNA, the CDR3 is TGCGCCAGCAGCTCCGGGGGGGACACTGAAGCTTTCTTT. The chain carries TRBV5-1 and TRBJ1-1, with D maybe TRBD1 (5 bases). Germline values: CDR1 SGHRS, CDR2 YFSETQ. The V end was cut by 3 bases, the J end by 3 bases, with 9 bases between. CDR3 length equals 13 residues.

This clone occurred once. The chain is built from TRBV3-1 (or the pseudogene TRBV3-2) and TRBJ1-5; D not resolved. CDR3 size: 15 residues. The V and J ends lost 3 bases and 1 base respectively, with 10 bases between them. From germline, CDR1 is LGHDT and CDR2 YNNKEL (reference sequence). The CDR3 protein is CASSQQRWSNQPQHF. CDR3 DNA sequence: TGTGCCAGCAGCCAGCAGAGGTGGAGCAATCAGCCCCAGCATTTT.